These 30 T cell receptor beta chains came from one sample sequenced in a study of T cells in Graves' hyperthyroidism and ophthalmopathy. RNA transcripts served as the template for amplifying TCR beta CDR3 regions. First-round RT-PCR of the TCR CDR3 relied on the HTBI primer set. TCRdb re-called the multiplex PCR reads through MiXCR, storing one row per CDR3 protein. The table lists about 500,000 distinct CDR3 sequences, about 16% of them singletons. Sample: blood. These receptors were taken from a woman aged 25 to 45 with Graves' ophthalmopathy.

In this sample, this clonotype turned up many times. This chain connects TRBV6-1 to TRBJ2-7; tentatively, D is TRBD1 or TRBD2 (5 bases each). The CDR3 length is 15 residues. Trimming shortened V by 5 bases and J by 6 bases, and 20 bases separated the two germline ends. The germline V gene has CDR1 MNHNS and CDR2 SASEGT. The CDR3 here is CASSLLRDPRGEQYF. In nucleotides, the CDR3 is TGTGCCAGCAGTCTTCTCCGGGACCCCCGGGGCGAGCAGTACTTC.

Notes on this clonotype: A junction boundary mismatches the germline segment, possibly from a read error. The rearrangement links TRBV7-8 to TRBJ1-3; D unresolved. The CDR3 runs to 16 residues. Germline-derived CDR1 and CDR2 are SGHVS and FQNEAQ. CDR3 protein: CASSQLTPHLGNTIYF. Here the CDR3 DNA reads TGCGCCAGCAGCCAACTAACCCCCCACCTTGGAAACACCATATATTTT.

CDR3 protein: CASSADGTEAFF. Here the CDR3 DNA reads TGTGCCAGCAGCGCTGACGGCACTGAAGCTTTCTTT. The chain is built from TRBV3-1 and TRBJ1-1; D remains unclear. The V gene's germline CDR1 is LGHDT and CDR2 YNNKEL (reference sequence). The V and J ends lost 5 bases and 4 bases respectively, with 8 bases between them. CDR3 length equals 12 residues.

The chain joins TRBV20-1 to TRBJ2-7; 9 positions agree with TRBD2. The CDR3 has 15 residues. The germline gives CDR1 DFQATT, CDR2 SNEGSKA (reference sequence). Trimming removed 5 bases from V and 5 bases from J; junction bases left unmatched: 13. CDR3 protein: CSAGLRGSGSDEQYF. CDR3 nucleotide sequence: TGCAGTGCTGGTCTTCGGGGTAGCGGGAGCGACGAGCAGTACTTC.

The chain links TRBV6-1 to TRBJ2-1, with 11 positions matching TRBD1. Germline V gene data show CDR1 as MNHNS and CDR2 as SASEGT. This CDR3 comprises 16 residues. V shed 2 bases and J 8 bases; nucleotides not matched to a gene: 8. As DNA, the CDR3 is TGTGCCAGCAGTGAATGGGGGACAGGGGGTGTCTATGAGCAGTTCTTC. Translated: CASSEWGTGGVYEQFF.

Many counts were recorded for this clonotype. The gene calls are TRBV14 and TRBJ2-7; maybe TRBD2 (6 bases). The CDR3 is 13 residues long. V was trimmed by 4 bases and J by 7 bases, leaving 14 bases between them. From germline, CDR1 is SGHDN and CDR2 FVKESK. The CDR3: CASSRGLAREQYF. The CDR3 DNA is TGTGCCAGCAGCCGCGGCCTAGCGCGGGAGCAGTACTTC.

In this sample, this clonotype turned up a few times. The chain combines TRBV14 with TRBJ2-2; TRBD1 matches at 7 bases. V shed 2 bases and J 1 base; nucleotides not matched to a gene: 10. CDR3 length: 18 residues. CDR1 and CDR2 from the germline V gene are SGHDN and FVKESK. CDR3 in DNA: TGTGCCAGCAGCCAAACAGGGGTATTCTTAGGGAACACCGGGGAGCTGTTTTTT. It specifies CASSQTGVFLGNTGELFF. Full variable domain (outside the CDR3, taken from reference TRBV14 and TRBJ2-2): EAGVTQFPSHSVIEKGQTVTLRCDPISGHDNLYWYRRVMGKEIKFLLHFVKESKQDESGMPNNRFLAERTGGTYSTLKVQPAELEDSGVYFCASSQTGVFLGNTGELFFGEGSRLTVL.

This clonotype was counted only a few times. This may come from a read error, since a much larger clone is one base off. The CDR3 sequence: CASGLSSSASEAFF. CDR3 coding DNA: TGTGCCAGCGGTTTATCTAGTTCGGCATCTGAAGCTTTCTTT. The chain has TRBV28 and TRBJ1-1; no clear D. This CDR3 has 14 amino acids. Germline CDR1 and CDR2: MDHEN and SYDVKM.

The chain joins TRBV7-9 to TRBJ1-1; D call uncertain. V was trimmed by 5 bases and J by 1 base, leaving 11 bases between them. Germline V lookup: CDR1 SEHNR, CDR2 FQNEAQ (reference sequence). This CDR3 comprises 14 residues. The CDR3 is CASSLPRGNTEAFF. Here the CDR3 DNA reads TGTGCCAGCAGCCTTCCCCGGGGGAACACTGAAGCTTTCTTT.

The V and J genes are TRBV5-4 and TRBJ2-1; D not resolved. With the DNA end fitting TRBJ2-7 better, the J assignment may be wrong. This CDR3 is 14 amino acids long. Germline CDR1 reads SGHNT; CDR2 reads YYREEE (reference sequence). As DNA, the CDR3 is TGTGCCAGCAGCCATGTCGTCTCCTACAATGAGCAGTACTTC. It translates to CASSHVVSYNEQYF.

This clonotype appeared many times. The chain carries TRBV6-2 or TRBV6-3 and TRBJ2-1, with 10 bases that match TRBD2. The germline CDR1 and CDR2 sequences are MNHEY and SVGEGT. The CDR3 length is 15 residues. Germline trimming cut 4 bases from V and 9 bases from J; bases unmatched to any gene: 9. This CDR3 is CASSSELAGVSEQFF. The CDR3 nucleotides read TGTGCCAGCAGTTCGGAGCTAGCGGGAGTTAGTGAGCAGTTCTTC.

This clonotype was seen repeatedly, ten times or more. V is TRBV28 and J is TRBJ1-1, with 7 nucleotides matching TRBD1. J was trimmed by 0 bases and V by 6 bases; bases with no gene match: 7. Germline V gives CDR1 MDHEN, CDR2 SYDVKM. The CDR3 is 15 amino acids. The CDR3 sequence is CASSPGTVMNTEAFF. The CDR3 DNA sequence: TGTGCCAGCAGCCCAGGGACAGTCATGAACACTGAAGCTTTCTTT.

This clonotype was picked up a small number of times. This chain connects TRBV12-3 or TRBV12-4 to TRBJ2-3, with D perhaps given as TRBD1 or TRBD2 (5 bases each). The CDR3 is made up of 14 amino acids. The ends were cut back, 5 bases at V and 2 bases at J, with 11 bases in the middle. CDR3 nucleotides: TGTGCCAGCAGTCCGGGACGCCTCACAGATACGCAGTATTTT. It translates to CASSPGRLTDTQYF.

At least ten counts were recorded for this clonotype. The V and J genes are TRBV20-1 and TRBJ2-7; D is perhaps TRBD1 (5 bases). V shed 3 bases and J shed 1 base, with 13 bases lying between them. The CDR3 has 14 amino acids. Germline CDR1 is DFQATT and CDR2 is SNEGSKA (reference sequence). CDR3 residues: CSARVIQESYEQYF. DNA of the CDR3: TGCAGTGCTAGGGTTATACAGGAATCCTACGAGCAGTACTTC.

The chain uses TRBV25-1 and TRBJ1-1; D may be TRBD1 (5 bases). There are 14 residues in the CDR3. Germline CDR1 and CDR2: MGHDK and SYGVNS. With 7 bases removed from V and 0 bases from J, the gap between germline ends came to 12 bases. CDR3: CASTEGLLNTEAFF. In DNA, the CDR3 is TGTGCCAGCACCGAGGGACTGCTGAACACTGAAGCTTTCTTT. Drawing the rest from reference TRBV25-1 and TRBJ1-1, the complete variable domain is EADIYQTPRYLVIGTGKKITLECSQTMGHDKMYWYQQDPGMELHLIHYSYGVNSTEKGDLSSESTVSRIRTEHFPLTLESARPSHTSQYLCASTEGLLNTEAFFGQGTRLTVV.

The rearrangement links TRBV20-1 to TRBJ1-4; a weak D match, TRBD1 (6 bases). Germline assignment: CDR1 DFQATT and CDR2 SNEGSKA (reference sequence). Trimming removed 3 bases from V and 7 bases from J, with 12 bases in between. The length of the CDR3 is 13 residues. The CDR3 here is CSASGGLFEKLFF. CDR3 sequence (DNA): TGCAGTGCTAGCGGGGGGCTTTTTGAAAAACTGTTTTTT.

This clonotype was seen a few times. The chain employs TRBV29-1 and TRBJ2-7; 8 bases match TRBD1. V dropped 2 bases and J dropped 6; count of bases not matched to a gene: 6. The CDR3 totals 13 residues. Per germline, CDR1 SQVTM and CDR2 ANQGSEA. The CDR3 bases are TGCAGCGTTGAATCGGACAGGGATGGCGAGCAGTACTTC. It specifies CSVESDRDGEQYF.

This clonotype was seen ten or more times. This chain links TRBV5-6 with TRBJ2-1, with 10 bases identical to TRBD2. V lost 4 bases, J lost 6 bases, and 4 bases stayed unmatched. CDR1 is SGHDT and CDR2 is YYEEEE in the germline V gene. This CDR3 spans 14 amino acids. The CDR3 sequence is CASSPLAGGNEQFF. The CDR3 nucleotides read TGTGCCAGCAGCCCATTAGCGGGAGGCAATGAGCAGTTCTTC.

This clonotype appeared many times. The chain combines TRBV30 with TRBJ2-3; TRBD2 might be the D (5 bases). This CDR3 is built from 15 residues. V gave up 0 bases and J gave up 4 bases, with 14 bases separating them. The V gene's germline CDR1 is GTSNPN and CDR2 SVGIG (reference sequence). The CDR3 DNA follows: TGTGCCTGGAGTGTGGGCGGTGGTAGCGCAGATACGCAGTATTTT. Amino acids: CAWSVGGGSADTQYF.

A single count supports this clonotype. The rearrangement joins TRBV29-1 to TRBJ2-7, with D perhaps matching TRBD2 (7 bases). Trimming removed 7 bases at V and 4 bases at J, with 17 bases between. The CDR3 contains 13 residues. The germline CDR1 and CDR2 sequences are SQVTM and ANQGSEA. Here the CDR3 reads CSARGGESYEQYF. CDR3 sequence (DNA): TGCAGCGCTCGAGGGGGGGAGAGTTACGAGCAGTACTTC.

The V gene is TRBV14, the J gene TRBJ2-2; TRBD1 matches at 7 bases. The V gene end was trimmed by 3 bases and the J gene end by 7 bases; junction bases not matched to a gene: 5. The germline CDR1 and CDR2 sequences are SGHDN and FVKESK. This CDR3 region has 14 residues. For the CDR3, the DNA is TGTGCCAGCAGCCAGGACAGGCTTGGCGGGGAGCTGTTTTTT. This sequence encodes CASSQDRLGGELFF.

The V gene is TRBV19, the J gene TRBJ2-3; 10 bases are shared with TRBD2. Germline-derived CDR1 and CDR2 are LNHDA and SQIVND (reference sequence). V lost 7 bases and J lost 2; bases outside the gene matches: 6. The CDR3 consists of 15 residues. Written as DNA, the CDR3 is TGTGCCAGTACGGCTAGCGGGGGAATCACAGATACGCAGTATTTT. This translates into CASTASGGITDTQYF.

This clonotype was picked up many times. The chain recombines TRBV18 with TRBJ2-3, with 10 bases lining up with TRBD2. The CDR3 is made up of 15 amino acids. V lost 6 bases, J lost 3 bases, and 6 bases stayed unmatched. The germline gives CDR1 KGHSH, CDR2 LQKENI. This CDR3 is CASSSLAGETDTQYF. CDR3 sequence (DNA): TGTGCCAGCTCCTCGCTAGCGGGAGAAACAGATACGCAGTATTTT.

This clonotype occurred a few times. The chain employs TRBV29-1 and TRBJ2-3; 9 bases match TRBD1. Germline trimming cut 4 bases from V and 3 bases from J; bases unmatched to any gene: 2. The germline gives CDR1 SQVTM, CDR2 ANQGSEA. The CDR3 consists of 13 residues. CDR3 residues: CSVVGQGTDTQYF. CDR3 sequence (DNA): TGCAGCGTTGTGGGACAGGGAACAGATACGCAGTATTTT.

The table lists this clonotype with many counts. This rearrangement joins TRBV12-3 or TRBV12-4 to TRBJ2-5; the match to TRBD2 covers 10 bases. This CDR3 comprises 16 residues. Trimming cost V 5 bases and J 5 bases; bases outside gene matches: 11. This CDR3 reads CASSGLAGGFGETQYF. CDR3 in DNA: TGTGCCAGCAGTGGATTAGCGGGAGGCTTCGGGGAGACCCAGTACTTC.

Many counts were recorded for this clonotype. The chain uses TRBV20-1 and TRBJ2-1, with a weak D call TRBD2 (6 bases). Germline values: CDR1 DFQATT, CDR2 SNEGSKA (reference sequence). The CDR3 sequence is 13 residues long. V lost 5 bases and J lost 7, with 15 bases in between. CDR3 DNA: TGCAGTGCTCCCCGGGACTTAGGGAATGAGCAGTTCTTC. As protein: CSAPRDLGNEQFF.

This clonotype has at least ten counts. The chain joins TRBV5-1 to TRBJ2-7; D not resolved. CDR1 and CDR2 from the germline V gene are SGHRS and YFSETQ. The CDR3 length is 15 residues. V was clipped by 0 bases and J by 2 bases, with 12 bases between them. CDR3 nucleotides: TGCGCCAGCAGCTTGGTAGTCAGCAACGCCTACGAGCAGTACTTC. It translates to CASSLVVSNAYEQYF.

This clonotype was observed at least ten times. This chain links TRBV20-1 with TRBJ2-3; 8 bases line up with TRBD1. This CDR3 is built from 13 residues. CDR1 and CDR2 from the germline V gene are DFQATT and SNEGSKA (reference sequence). With V trimmed by 4 bases and J by 2 bases, 2 bases remained unmatched. Here the CDR3 reads CSATGQDTDTQYF. CDR3 in DNA: TGCAGTGCTACGGGACAGGACACAGATACGCAGTATTTT.

Many counts were recorded for this clonotype. The chain combines TRBV7-8 with TRBJ2-7, with 11 bases lining up with TRBD2. In germline, CDR1 is SGHVS, CDR2 FQNEAQ. This CDR3 is 19 amino acids long. After removal of 5 bases from V and 2 bases from J, the junction contained 17 bases not matched to a gene. For the CDR3, the DNA is TGTGCCAGCAGCCCGTTTCCGGGACTAGCGGTAGTTTTCCCCTACGAGCAGTACTTC. It codes for CASSPFPGLAVVFPYEQYF.

This clonotype was counted ten times or more. This sequence joins TRBV5-1 and TRBJ2-7; D might be TRBD2 (6 bases). V lost 2 bases, J lost 3 bases, and 18 bases lay in between. This CDR3 has 16 amino acids. Germline assignment: CDR1 SGHRS and CDR2 YFSETQ. CDR3: CASSFRGLDADYEQYF. CDR3 nucleotide sequence: TGCGCCAGCAGCTTCCGGGGGTTGGACGCAGACTACGAGCAGTACTTC.